This T cell receptor beta chain was recorded in a study of human T cells and chemical hapten exposure. This clonotype was seen many times. The target antigen is unknown. Time point: patch test 2, 6 weeks after DPC sensitization. Specified treatment: therapeutic diphenylcyclopropenone sensitization with weekly scalp DPC. Patches went on only after blood had been drawn each time. CDR1 and CDR2 (germline): MNHNS, SASEGT. Trimming stripped 6 bases from V and 10 bases from J, with 6 bases between. This CDR3 is 10 amino acids long. In the source study's methods: Between 23,224 and 690,600 TCRs appeared in each sample, and the median stood at roughly 100,000. TCRdb recomputed calls from the RACE reads with MiXCR, one row per CDR3 protein. These V and J calls are TCRdb output, not the study's own analysis. The sample records around 360,000 distinct CDR3 sequences, just under 6.5% being singletons. General study findings and limits: With DPC sensitization, TCRs exceeding 1 in 1000 frequency showed no change. Expanded TCRs created a significantly greater count of big CDR3 similarity clusters than controls did.

This TCR derives from a woman in her late teens or twenties with alopecia areata. Some clones in this sample may be carry-over from other donors' samples. Sequences were derived from whole blood, sampled in connection with sensitization to the hapten diphenylcyclopropenone (DPC). V and J are TRBV6-1 and TRBJ1-4; D possibly corresponds to TRBD1 (5 bases). CDR3 sequence (DNA): TGTGCCAGCAGGCAGGGAAAACTGTTTTTT. Translated: CASRQGKLFF.